The rows below give T cell receptor beta chains drawn from one sample of a study of vaccination effects on CD4 cells after COVID-19. Clones were sequenced by immunoSEQ multiplex PCR, and TCRdb holds only the in-frame ones, with some missing. The table records roughly 30,000 clones, over 70% of them present only once. These receptors are not linked to any known antigen. Sequences were derived from CD4+ T cells from PBMCs cultured with SARS-CoV-2 spike peptides, sampled before COVID-19 vaccination. All receptors come from a human donor who received a COVID-19 vaccine. Both conserved end residues are part of each CDR3. D genes are given only for firm matches. The size of a clone is reported for some rows only, either as once, few or many, or as a class for expanded clones.

J: TRBJ1-2
D: NA
V: TRBV19
size: NA
CDR3: CASSRLPANYGYTF
DNA: TGTGCCAGTAGTCGACTGCCTGCTAACTATGGCTACACCTTC

J: TRBJ1-1
D: TRBD1
V: TRBV9
size: NA
CDR3: CASSRRDRDTEAFF
DNA: TGTGCCAGCAGCAGGCGGGACAGGGACACTGAAGCTTTCTTT

J: TRBJ2-3
D: NA
V: TRBV24-1
size: once
CDR3: CATSGELADTQYF
DNA: TGTGCCACCAGTGGAGAACTAGCCGATACGCAGTATTTT

J: TRBJ2-7
D: NA
V: TRBV28
size: NA
CDR3: CASSFSMSSYEQYF
DNA: TGTGCCAGCAGTTTTAGTATGAGCTCCTACGAGCAGTACTTC

J: TRBJ2-5
D: NA
V: TRBV18
size: NA
CDR3: CASSLAGTQETQYF
DNA: TGTGCCAGCTCATTGGCCGGGACCCAAGAGACCCAGTACTTC

J: TRBJ1-2
D: NA
V: TRBV12-3/TRBV12-4
size: few
CDR3: CASSPQGGYGYTF
DNA: TGTGCCAGCAGTCCTCAGGGCGGCTATGGCTACACCTTC

J: TRBJ1-5
D: NA
V: TRBV12-5
size: NA
CDR3: CASGLVLGGEYLQPQHF
DNA: TGTGCTAGTGGTTTGGTACTGGGGGGGGAATATCTACAGCCCCAGCATTTT

J: TRBJ2-2
D: NA
V: TRBV29-1
size: NA
CDR3: CSVGKDRASNTGELFF
DNA: TGCAGCGTGGGGAAGGACAGAGCTTCCAACACCGGGGAGCTGTTTTTT

J: TRBJ2-7
D: NA
V: TRBV30
size: NA
CDR3: CAWSPTAGGPSVSSYEQYF
DNA: TGTGCCTGGAGTCCGACCGCCGGGGGTCCTAGCGTTAGTTCCTACGAGCAGTACTTC

J: TRBJ1-5
D: NA
V: TRBV28
size: NA
CDR3: CASSFSSGRQPQHF
DNA: TGTGCCAGCAGTTTCTCGTCGGGCCGACAGCCCCAGCATTTT

J: TRBJ1-6
D: NA
V: TRBV10-2
size: NA
CDR3: CASSGRIGDNSPLHF
DNA: TGCGCCAGCAGTGGGCGTATAGGGGACAATTCACCCCTCCACTTT

J: TRBJ1-3
D: NA
V: TRBV7-2
size: NA
CDR3: CASSIRGGAGNTIYF
DNA: TGTGCCAGCAGCATAAGGGGGGGGGCTGGAAACACCATATATTTT

J: TRBJ1-2
D: TRBD1
V: TRBV12-3/TRBV12-4
size: NA
CDR3: CASSLGQGYGYTF
DNA: TGTGCCAGCAGTTTAGGACAGGGGTATGGCTACACCTTC

J: TRBJ1-6
D: NA
V: TRBV5-5
size: NA
CDR3: CASSLTQGPSSYNSPLHF
DNA: TGTGCCAGCAGCTTGACGCAGGGGCCCAGCTCCTATAATTCACCCCTCCACTTT

J: TRBJ2-1
D: TRBD2
V: TRBV7-9
size: NA
CDR3: CASSRAGGMNEQFF
DNA: TGTGCCAGCAGCCGGGCGGGAGGTATGAATGAGCAGTTCTTC

J: TRBJ1-3
D: TRBD1
V: TRBV15
size: NA
CDR3: CATSRGTGWESGNTIYF
DNA: TGTGCCACCAGCAGAGGGACAGGGTGGGAGTCCGGAAACACCATATATTTT

J: TRBJ2-3
D: NA
V: TRBV7-2
size: NA
CDR3: CASSLETTGRNTQYF
DNA: TGTGCCAGCAGCTTAGAGACCACAGGGCGGAATACGCAGTATTTT

J: TRBJ2-3
D: NA
V: TRBV28
size: NA
CDR3: CASSPPSQTRTDTQYF
DNA: TGTGCCAGCAGCCCACCCTCACAGACCCGCACAGATACGCAGTATTTT

J: TRBJ1-6
D: NA
V: TRBV20-1
size: NA
CDR3: CSANEGISPLHF
DNA: TGCAGTGCTAATGAGGGAATCTCACCCCTCCACTTT

J: TRBJ1-5
D: NA
V: TRBV29-1
size: few
CDR3: CSVGGGNQPQHF
DNA: TGCAGCGTTGGGGGGGGCAATCAGCCCCAGCATTTT

J: TRBJ2-7
D: TRBD1
V: TRBV27
size: NA
CDR3: CASHRGQGDYEQYF
DNA: TGTGCCAGCCATCGCGGACAGGGGGACTACGAGCAGTACTTC

J: TRBJ2-7
D: TRBD2
V: TRBV7-2
size: NA
CDR3: CASSAQTSGRALYF
DNA: TGTGCCAGCAGCGCGCAGACTAGCGGGAGGGCACTGTACTTC

J: TRBJ1-5
D: NA
V: TRBV7-9
size: NA
CDR3: CASSLLETGSNQPQHF
DNA: TGTGCCAGCAGCTTATTAGAGACAGGCAGCAATCAGCCCCAGCATTTT

J: TRBJ1-6
D: NA
V: TRBV5-6
size: medium-sized
CDR3: CASSLASGSPLHF
DNA: TGTGCCAGCAGCTTGGCTAGCGGCTCACCCCTCCACTTT

J: TRBJ2-3
D: NA
V: TRBV29-1
size: NA
CDR3: CSGSLKRPKGTDTQYF
DNA: TGCAGCGGATCTCTAAAACGACCAAAGGGCACAGATACGCAGTATTTT

J: TRBJ2-3
D: NA
V: TRBV29-1
size: NA
CDR3: CSVLPFLATDTQYF
DNA: TGCAGCGTTCTCCCCTTTCTGGCCACAGATACGCAGTATTTT

J: TRBJ2-1
D: TRBD2
V: TRBV2
size: NA
CDR3: CASSGSGRARNEQFF
DNA: TGTGCCAGCAGTGGTAGCGGGAGGGCACGTAATGAGCAGTTCTTC

J: TRBJ2-7
D: TRBD2
V: TRBV7-8
size: once
CDR3: CASTGRGGSSYEQYF
DNA: TGTGCCAGCACCGGTCGGGGGGGGAGCTCCTACGAGCAGTACTTC

J: TRBJ1-2
D: NA
V: TRBV18
size: NA
CDR3: CASSQREFSYGYTF
DNA: TGTGCCAGCTCACAACGGGAGTTCAGCTATGGCTACACCTTC

J: TRBJ1-2
D: NA
V: TRBV4-1
size: NA
CDR3: CASSFDGNYGYTF
DNA: TGCGCCAGCAGCTTCGACGGAAACTATGGCTACACCTTC

J: TRBJ2-7
D: NA
V: TRBV5-6
size: NA
CDR3: CASSLPSVRGGQYF
DNA: TGTGCCAGCAGCTTACCCTCCGTGCGGGGCGGGCAGTACTTC

J: TRBJ2-1
D: TRBD2
V: TRBV11-2
size: NA
CDR3: CASSPLGGGGARYNEQFF
DNA: TGTGCCAGCAGCCCCCTGGGTGGCGGGGGGGCCCGGTACAATGAGCAGTTCTTC

J: TRBJ2-3
D: TRBD2
V: TRBV6-6
size: NA
CDR3: CASSLLAGGADTQYF
DNA: TGTGCCAGCAGTCTCCTAGCGGGAGGAGCAGATACGCAGTATTTT

J: TRBJ1-2
D: TRBD1
V: TRBV19
size: NA
CDR3: CASRETHWDRGLNGYTF
DNA: TGTGCCAGTAGGGAGACACATTGGGACAGGGGGCTGAATGGCTACACCTTC

J: TRBJ2-6
D: NA
V: TRBV5-4
size: NA
CDR3: CASSSRQVGSGANVLTF
DNA: TGTGCCAGCAGCTCCCGACAGGTTGGGTCTGGGGCCAACGTCCTGACTTTC

J: TRBJ2-5
D: TRBD2
V: TRBV5-4
size: NA
CDR3: CASSLGLANQETQYF
DNA: TGTGCCAGCAGCTTGGGACTAGCGAACCAAGAGACCCAGTACTTC

J: TRBJ1-2
D: NA
V: TRBV3-1/TRBV3-2
size: NA
CDR3: CASSQDLAGNGYTF
DNA: TGTGCCAGCAGCCAAGATTTGGCAGGAAATGGCTACACCTTC

J: TRBJ2-7
D: TRBD1
V: TRBV30
size: NA
CDR3: CAWSVPLRTGRTEQYF
DNA: TGTGCCTGGAGTGTACCCCTCAGGACAGGGCGGACCGAGCAGTACTTC

J: TRBJ2-4
D: TRBD2
V: TRBV29-1
size: few
CDR3: CSVTSGGASKNIQYF
DNA: TGCAGCGTCACTAGCGGGGGGGCCTCCAAAAACATTCAGTACTTC

J: TRBJ2-1
D: TRBD1
V: TRBV18
size: few
CDR3: CASSSSRDRYNEQFF
DNA: TGTGCCAGCTCCTCGTCCCGGGACAGATACAATGAGCAGTTCTTC

J: TRBJ1-1
D: NA
V: TRBV5-1
size: NA
CDR3: CASSLESRGNTEAFF
DNA: TGCGCCAGCAGCTTGGAGAGCAGGGGGAACACTGAAGCTTTCTTT

J: TRBJ1-2
D: TRBD1
V: TRBV3-1/TRBV3-2
size: few
CDR3: CASSQTQGQGVRGYTF
DNA: TGTGCCAGCAGCCAAACCCAGGGACAGGGTGTGAGGGGCTACACCTTC

J: TRBJ1-2
D: NA
V: TRBV28
size: once
CDR3: CAVGVNYGYTF
DNA: TGTGCCGTGGGGGTTAACTATGGCTACACCTTC

J: TRBJ1-2
D: NA
V: TRBV4-1
size: NA
CDR3: CASSFQRPSNYGYTF
DNA: TGCGCCAGCAGCTTTCAGCGACCTTCGAACTATGGCTACACCTTC

J: TRBJ1-1
D: NA
V: TRBV5-1
size: few
CDR3: CASSFDSEAFF
DNA: TGCGCCAGCAGCTTCGACAGTGAAGCTTTCTTT

J: TRBJ2-5
D: NA
V: TRBV2
size: NA
CDR3: CASSAGQETQYF
DNA: TGTGCCAGCTCGGCAGGGCAAGAGACCCAGTACTTC

J: TRBJ1-1
D: TRBD1
V: TRBV6-5
size: NA
CDR3: CASSIRQGFFEAFF
DNA: TGTGCCAGCAGTATACGACAGGGGTTCTTTGAAGCTTTCTTT

J: TRBJ2-2
D: NA
V: TRBV5-6
size: NA
CDR3: CASSRKVPGRPGELFF
DNA: TGTGCCAGCAGCCGAAAAGTCCCGGGACGGCCCGGGGAGCTGTTTTTT

J: TRBJ1-2
D: NA
V: TRBV19
size: NA
CDR3: CASSIEDSNYGYTF
DNA: TGTGCCAGTAGTATAGAGGACAGTAACTATGGCTACACCTTC

J: TRBJ1-2
D: TRBD1
V: TRBV15
size: NA
CDR3: CATSRGTGDGYTF
DNA: TGTGCCACCAGCAGGGGGACAGGGGATGGCTACACCTTC

J: TRBJ2-1
D: NA
V: TRBV29-1
size: NA
CDR3: CSVKNKWDIRKEGSYNEQFF
DNA: TGCAGCGTTAAAAATAAATGGGACATTCGAAAAGAGGGCTCCTACAATGAGCAGTTCTTC

J: TRBJ2-3
D: TRBD2
V: TRBV5-1
size: once
CDR3: CASSLGRSGGTDTQYF
DNA: TGCGCCAGCAGCTTGGGCAGGAGCGGGGGCACAGATACGCAGTATTTT

J: TRBJ1-2
D: NA
V: TRBV5-1
size: few
CDR3: CASSFDTNYGYTF
DNA: TGCGCCAGCAGCTTCGACACTAACTATGGCTACACCTTC

J: TRBJ2-6
D: NA
V: TRBV2
size: NA
CDR3: CASSELGAWSSGANVLTF
DNA: TGTGCCAGCAGTGAATTGGGGGCATGGAGCTCTGGGGCCAACGTCCTGACTTTC

J: TRBJ1-2
D: NA
V: TRBV4-1
size: NA
CDR3: CASSPPGSATRGYTF
DNA: TGCGCCAGCAGCCCCCCGGGTTCTGCTACCCGGGGCTACACCTTC

J: TRBJ2-6
D: NA
V: TRBV2
size: NA
CDR3: CASRKERYGANVLTF
DNA: TGTGCCAGCAGGAAGGAACGATATGGGGCCAACGTCCTGACTTTC

J: TRBJ2-1
D: NA
V: TRBV15
size: NA
CDR3: CATSRDRQGPNEQFF
DNA: TGTGCCACCAGCAGAGATCGGCAGGGTCCCAATGAGCAGTTCTTC

J: TRBJ2-1
D: NA
V: TRBV6-6
size: few
CDR3: CASGAGPYNEQFF
DNA: TGTGCCAGCGGGGCGGGACCGTACAATGAGCAGTTCTTC

J: TRBJ1-2
D: NA
V: TRBV6-6
size: NA
CDR3: CASSPGRAHGYTF
DNA: TGTGCCAGCAGCCCGGGGAGGGCCCATGGCTACACCTTC

J: TRBJ1-1
D: NA
V: TRBV28
size: NA
CDR3: CASSLGYREAFF
DNA: TGTGCCAGCAGTTTAGGGTACAGGGAAGCTTTCTTT